A single sample is the source of the 11 T cell receptor beta chains below, sequenced in a study of shared clonotypes between healthy human individuals. The method was immunoSEQ multiplex PCR; TCRdb's version includes in-frame clones alone and lacks a portion of them. The sample shows about half a million clones, about 85% of them seen only once. The source material was PBMCs. The receptors shown here come from a woman aged 40 to 50 in good health. Some clones in this sample may be carry-over from other donors' samples.

The chain links TRBV7-3 to TRBJ2-7, with 7 bases lining up with TRBD2. CDR3 length equals 15 residues. Germline V gene lookup returns CDR1 SGHTA and CDR2 FQGTGA. V gave up 2 bases and J gave up 3 bases; unmatched junction bases: 7. CDR3 nucleotide sequence: TGTGCCAGCAGCTTAGTCGGGGGAGGGGTCTACGAGCAGTACTTC. Its protein is CASSLVGGGVYEQYF.

The chain uses TRBV30 and TRBJ2-7; D is ambiguous. This CDR3 is 13 amino acids long. CDR1 is GTSNPN, CDR2 SVGIG, per germline (reference sequence). With 0 bases removed from V and 2 bases from J, the gap between germline ends came to 8 bases. The DNA of the CDR3 is TGTGCCTGGAGTGTGGGTGAGACCTACGAGCAGTACTTC. This translates into CAWSVGETYEQYF. The whole variable domain, remainder taken from reference TRBV30 and TRBJ2-7, is SQTIHQWPATLVQPVGSPLSLECTVEGTSNPNLYWYRQAAGRGLQLLFYSVGIGQISSEVPQNLSASRPQDRQFILSSKKLLLSDSGFYLCAWSVGETYEQYFGPGTRLTVT.

The V call is TRBV30, the J call TRBJ2-5; 15 nucleotides match TRBD2. J gave up 1 base and V 2 bases, and 5 bases lay outside the gene matches. This CDR3 region has 17 residues. Germline loops: CDR1 GTSNPN, CDR2 SVGIG (reference sequence). The CDR3, as DNA: TGTGCCTGGAGTCGGACTAGCGGGAGGGCCCTCCAAGAGACCCAGTACTTC. The encoded protein is CAWSRTSGRALQETQYF.

This clone was found once. V and J are TRBV5-1 and TRBJ2-7; D is perhaps TRBD2 (6 bases). Germline assignment: CDR1 SGHRS and CDR2 YFSETQ. The CDR3 spans 15 residues. Trimming removed 4 bases at V and 3 bases at J, with 17 bases between. The CDR3 DNA reads as TGCGCCAGCAGCCTCGGGACTGATGTGTTCTACGAGCAGTACTTC. Its translation: CASSLGTDVFYEQYF.

The rearrangement links TRBV7-3 to TRBJ2-7, with D possibly TRBD1 on 5 matching bases. V was clipped by 6 bases and J by 3 bases, with 12 bases between them. Per the germline V gene, CDR1 is SGHTA and CDR2 is FQGTGA. This CDR3 comprises 13 residues. This CDR3 reads CASSKGSNYEQYF. DNA of the CDR3: TGTGCCAGCAGTAAGGGGTCAAACTACGAGCAGTACTTC.

This chain connects TRBV2 to TRBJ2-3, with 8 positions matching TRBD2. Germline-derived CDR1 and CDR2 are SNHLY and FYNNEI. The length of the CDR3 is 17 residues. After removal of 3 bases from V and 0 bases from J, the junction contained 8 bases not matched to a gene. The CDR3 DNA reads as TGTGCCAGCAGTGATGCCCTCACTAGCGGAAGCACAGATACGCAGTATTTT. Its translation is CASSDALTSGSTDTQYF.

The chain employs TRBV4-1 and TRBJ1-2, with a possible D match to TRBD1 (6 bases). V lost 4 bases and J lost 5, with 14 bases in between. CDR1 MGHRA and CDR2 YSYEKL come from the germline V gene. The CDR3 runs 14 residues. In DNA form, the CDR3 reads TGCGCCAGCAGCCGCCCCCCAGGGGTATATGGCTACACCTTC. Translating gives CASSRPPGVYGYTF.

The rearrangement joins TRBV27 to TRBJ1-5; D not resolved. The CDR3 contains 13 residues. CDR1 is MNHEY and CDR2 is SMNVEV in the germline V gene (reference sequence). With 5 bases removed from V and 7 bases from J, the gap between germline ends came to 12 bases. As DNA, the CDR3 is TGTGCCAGCAGTCCCACCTTTGGCCAGCCCCAGCATTTT. It is translated as CASSPTFGQPQHF.

The sample holds one count of this clone. The chain carries TRBV6-4 and TRBJ2-2; 8 bases match TRBD2. Germline V gene sequence: CDR1 MRHNA, CDR2 SNTAGT. V lost 4 bases to trimming and J lost 6 bases; unmatched junction nucleotides: 10. The CDR3 consists of 16 residues. This chain's CDR3 is CASSVQAGEGSGELFF. CDR3 nucleotides: TGTGCCAGCAGTGTTCAAGCGGGAGAAGGGTCCGGGGAGCTGTTTTTT.

This rearrangement joins TRBV5-4 to TRBJ2-3, with TRBD2 matching 11 bases. The J segment lost 5 bases and the V segment lost 4 bases, leaving 9 bases of the junction unmatched. The CDR3 is 16 residues long. Germline-derived CDR1 and CDR2 are SGHNT and YYREEE (reference sequence). CDR3 loop: CASSDTLTSGGDTQYF. The DNA of the CDR3 is TGTGCCAGCAGCGACACCCTTACTAGCGGGGGAGATACGCAGTATTTT. Based on the CDR3 plus reference TRBV5-4 and TRBJ2-3, the full variable domain is ETGVTQSPTHLIKTRGQQVTLRCSSQSGHNTVSWYQQALGQGPQFIFQYYREEENGRGNFPPRFSGLQFPNYSSELNVNALELDDSALYLCASSDTLTSGGDTQYFGPGTRLTVL.

The V gene is TRBV6-1, the J gene TRBJ2-3, with 7 nucleotides matching TRBD2. This CDR3 is 13 amino acids long. CDR1 and CDR2 from the germline V gene are MNHNS and SASEGT. The ends lost 9 bases at V and 4 bases at J; junction bases unmatched: 7. This CDR3 is CASRGRRADTQYF. The DNA of the CDR3 is TGTGCCAGTCGCGGGAGAAGGGCAGATACGCAGTATTTT.